The present entry profiles one TCR beta chain with its context. Which antigen it targets is not known. A junction boundary mismatches the germline segment, possibly from a read error. The patients picked for sequencing were ones in whom flow cytometry had shown an expansion of CD8+CD57+ cells. All patients had severe acquired aplastic anemia diagnosed by International Study of Aplastic Anemia and Agranulocytosis and Camitta criteria. No therapy had been received by the patients at the time of blood sampling. The study deep-sequenced TCR repertoires of sorted CD4+ and CD8+ blood T cells from severe aplastic anemia patients and healthy subjects. In the USA, patient enrollment took place under clinicaltrials.gov protocols 00001620, 01623167, 00001397, 00071045, 00081523 and 00961064. Ficoll-Paque density gradient centrifugation was used to isolate peripheral blood mononuclear cells. CD4+ and CD8+ T cells were sorted by FACS or magnetic beads before DNA extraction.

The sample originates from a study of CD8+CD57+ T cells in acquired aplastic anemia (dated by TCRdb to 2016 to 2018). Regarding the complete study: On average, sorted CD4+ and CD8+ cells yielded about 3 ug of extracted DNA, with a range of about 0.19 to 30 ug. CD8+CD57+ expansion was defined as a frequency above the mean frequency observed in healthy subjects.

Overall study results and their limits: Fewer than 30 CD8+ CDR3 sequences were found in both patients and controls but appeared to be highly expressed in patients and within the immunodominant clones of the patients. No significant difference in CD8+ Simpson's diversity was found between patients and healthy controls (P=0.060).

Profiling of TCR beta VDJ combinations and CDR3 sequences used genomic DNA as the template. An Illumina HiSeq 2000 was the platform used for TCR repertoire sequencing. Under the source paper's analysis protocol: TRBV/TRBJ rearrangement plots, CDR3 size and DJ length profiles, and Simpson's diversity index were used to assess repertoires. The most abundant DNA sequence in the deep sequencing data was taken as the immunodominant clone. CDR3 amino acid sequences were checked for sharing across subjects and were also compared against the VDJdb database and published repertoires. TCRdb cleaned the public reads at Q25 with fastp, built clones with MiXCR and kept in-frame beta chains. Under each unique CDR3 protein, matching rows form one entry showing the most common genes and DNA. The authors' filters were not applied to this entry. In this sample the table shows 89,000 or so distinct CDR3 sequences, around two thirds of which occur a single time. 60% to 80% of the sample is in the top ten clones.

The CDR3 sequence holds 14 residues, the cysteine and phenylalanine included. The only DNA kept is the CDR3, 42 bases in frame from the first base. From the germline V gene, CDR1 is MGHRA and CDR2 is YSYEKL. Sample: sorted CD4+, CD8+, or CD8+CD57+ T cells (not recorded which) from PBMCs. This receptor was identified in a human donor with aplastic anemia. The sequence joins TRBV4-1 to TRBJ2-7; 10 bases in between match TRBD1. Here is the DNA: TGTGCCAGCAGCGCCGGGACAGGGGCCTACGAGCAGTACTTC. Its product reads: CASSAGTGAYEQYF.